The TCR beta chain under discussion was sequenced for a study of cytomegalovirus exposure and HLA in healthy donors. Study observations and caveats: Apart from CMV serostatus, no immune exposure information was available. Several V segments, TRBV6-2 and TRBV6-3 among them, could not be told apart and were dropped.

Germline V gene sequence: CDR1 MDHEN, CDR2 SYDVKM. This CDR3 has 16 amino acids. V was pared by 2 bases and J by 5 bases, with 9 bases of the junction left unmatched. The PCR used 60 Vbeta and 13 Jbeta primers. Clones were read by immunoSEQ multiplex PCR, and TCRdb kept only the in-frame ones, dropping some. The table shows some 150,000 clones, with around 69% occurring only once. On this clone: As yet, its antigen is unknown.

Sequenced sample: PBMCs. The chain links TRBV28 to TRBJ2-5; TRBD1 agrees at 9 bases. The sequence was obtained from a man aged 55 to 70 in good health and CMV-seronegative. Here the CDR3 reads CASSLSPQGAGETQYF. The CDR3 DNA is TGTGCCAGCAGTTTAAGCCCACAGGGGGCCGGGGAGACCCAGTACTTC. The variable domain in full, with the rest retrieved from reference TRBV28 and TRBJ2-5, is DVKVTQSSRYLVKRTGEKVFLECVQDMDHENMFWYRQDPGLGLRLIYFSYDVKMKEKGDIPEGYSVSREKKERFSLILESASTNQTSMYLCASSLSPQGAGETQYFGPGTRLLVL.